What follows describes a single TCR beta chain. Its antigen is not known. The sample belongs to a study of T cell responses to AZD1222 COVID-19 vaccine. Study-wide points: In a largely white British group with more females than males, clonal diversity was possibly underestimated. All repertoire sampling was performed exclusively after the peak T cell response. Two AZD1222 doses significantly raised spike-specific TCR breadth and depth over controls. Targeting of unmutated variant regions was reportedly seen in nearly half of spike-specific TCRs.

Germline V gives CDR1 KGHSH, CDR2 LQKENI. Trimming cost V 6 bases and J 7 bases; bases outside gene matches: 4. This CDR3 is built from 14 residues. TCRdb's copy holds only in-frame clones and misses some; the assay was immunoSEQ multiplex PCR. The sample holds some 120,000 clones; 87% are singletons and the top ten take approximately 7.5%. The chain carries TRBV18 and TRBJ2-3, with 13 positions matching TRBD2. The receptor was derived from an adult in good health. The material was peripheral blood, obtained on day 0 of AZD1222 vaccination. The CDR3 DNA follows: TGTGCCAGCTCCCCGGGACTAGCGGGAAATACGCAGTATTTT. Encoded protein: CASSPGLAGNTQYF.